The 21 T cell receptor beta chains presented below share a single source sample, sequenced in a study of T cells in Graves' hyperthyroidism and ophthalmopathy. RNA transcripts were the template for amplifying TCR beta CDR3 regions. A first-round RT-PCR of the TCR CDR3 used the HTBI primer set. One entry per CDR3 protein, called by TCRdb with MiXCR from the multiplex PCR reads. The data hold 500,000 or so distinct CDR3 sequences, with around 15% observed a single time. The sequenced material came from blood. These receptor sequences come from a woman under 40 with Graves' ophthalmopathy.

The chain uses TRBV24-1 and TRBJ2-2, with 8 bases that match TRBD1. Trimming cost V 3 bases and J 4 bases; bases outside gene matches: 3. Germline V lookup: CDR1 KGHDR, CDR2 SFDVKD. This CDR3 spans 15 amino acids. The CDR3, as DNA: TGTGCCACCAGTGATCAGACAGGGGTCACCGGGGAGCTGTTTTTT. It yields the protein CATSDQTGVTGELFF.

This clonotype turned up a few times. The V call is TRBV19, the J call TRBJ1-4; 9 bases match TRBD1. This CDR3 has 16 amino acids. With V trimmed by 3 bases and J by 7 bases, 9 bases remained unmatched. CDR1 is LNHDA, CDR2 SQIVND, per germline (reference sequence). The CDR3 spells CASSMAEGQGSEKLFF. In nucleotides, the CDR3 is TGTGCCAGTAGTATGGCAGAGGGACAGGGAAGTGAAAAACTGTTTTTT.

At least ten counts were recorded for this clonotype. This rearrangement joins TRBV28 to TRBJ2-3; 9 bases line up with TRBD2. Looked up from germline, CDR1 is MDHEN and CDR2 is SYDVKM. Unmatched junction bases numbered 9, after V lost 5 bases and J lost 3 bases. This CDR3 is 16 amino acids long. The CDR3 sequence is CASSPNAGGPTDTQYF. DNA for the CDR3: TGTGCCAGCAGTCCGAACGCGGGAGGGCCTACAGATACGCAGTATTTT.

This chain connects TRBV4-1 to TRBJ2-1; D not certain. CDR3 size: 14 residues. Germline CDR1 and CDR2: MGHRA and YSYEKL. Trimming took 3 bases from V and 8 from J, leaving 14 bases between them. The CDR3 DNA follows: TGCGCCAGCAGCCACGTAACCGGGCCATATGAGCAGTTCTTC. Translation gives CASSHVTGPYEQFF.

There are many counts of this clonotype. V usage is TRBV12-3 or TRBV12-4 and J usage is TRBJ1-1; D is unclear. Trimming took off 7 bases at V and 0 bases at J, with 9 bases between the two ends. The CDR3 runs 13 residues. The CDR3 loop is CASIRTLNTEAFF. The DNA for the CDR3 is TGTGCCAGCATCCGAACACTGAACACTGAAGCTTTCTTT.

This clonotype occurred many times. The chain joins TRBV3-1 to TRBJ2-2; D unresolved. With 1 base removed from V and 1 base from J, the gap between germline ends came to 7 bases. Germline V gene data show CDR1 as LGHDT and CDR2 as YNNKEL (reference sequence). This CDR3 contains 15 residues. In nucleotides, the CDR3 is TGTGCCAGCAGCCAAGGGCACGGGAACACCGGGGAGCTGTTTTTT. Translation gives CASSQGHGNTGELFF.

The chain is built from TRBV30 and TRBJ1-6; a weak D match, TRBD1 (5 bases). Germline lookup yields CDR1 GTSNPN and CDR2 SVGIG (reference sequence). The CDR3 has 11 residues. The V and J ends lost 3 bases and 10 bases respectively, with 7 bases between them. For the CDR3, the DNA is TGTGCCTGGAGCCAGGGATCACCCCTCCACTTT. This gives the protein CAWSQGSPLHF.

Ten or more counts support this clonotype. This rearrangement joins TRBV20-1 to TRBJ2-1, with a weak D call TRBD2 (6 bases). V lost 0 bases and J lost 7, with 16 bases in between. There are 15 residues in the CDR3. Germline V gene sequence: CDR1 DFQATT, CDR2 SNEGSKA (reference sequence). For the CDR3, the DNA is TGCAGTGCTAGAGAGGCGGGAAGCGTCTCTAATGAGCAGTTCTTC. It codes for CSAREAGSVSNEQFF.

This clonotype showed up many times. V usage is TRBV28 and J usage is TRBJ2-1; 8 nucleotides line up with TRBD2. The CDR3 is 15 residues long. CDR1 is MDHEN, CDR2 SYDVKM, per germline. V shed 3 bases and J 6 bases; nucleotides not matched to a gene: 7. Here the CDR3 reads CASSLREVRGNEQFF. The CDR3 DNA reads TGTGCCAGCAGTTTGCGGGAGGTTCGGGGCAATGAGCAGTTCTTC.

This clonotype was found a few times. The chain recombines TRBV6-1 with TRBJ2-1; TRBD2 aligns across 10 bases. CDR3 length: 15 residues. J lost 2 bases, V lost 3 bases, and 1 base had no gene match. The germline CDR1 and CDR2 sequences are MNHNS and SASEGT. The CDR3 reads CASSDSGRTYNEQFF. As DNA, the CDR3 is TGTGCCAGCAGTGATAGCGGGAGGACCTACAATGAGCAGTTCTTC.

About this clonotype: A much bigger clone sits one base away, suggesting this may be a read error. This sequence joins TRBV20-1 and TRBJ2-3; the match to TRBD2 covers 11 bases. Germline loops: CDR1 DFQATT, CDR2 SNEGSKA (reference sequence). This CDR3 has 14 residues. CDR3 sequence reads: CSAISTSGTDTRYF. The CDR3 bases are TGCAGTGCTATCTCGACTAGCGGGACAGATACGCGGTATTTT.

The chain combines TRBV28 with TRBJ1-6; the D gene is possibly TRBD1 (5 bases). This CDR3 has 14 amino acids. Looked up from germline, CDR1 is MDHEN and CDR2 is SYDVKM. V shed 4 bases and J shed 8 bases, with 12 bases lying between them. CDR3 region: CASSSWGTDSPLHF. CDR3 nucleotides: TGTGCCAGCAGTTCTTGGGGCACGGATTCACCCCTCCACTTT.

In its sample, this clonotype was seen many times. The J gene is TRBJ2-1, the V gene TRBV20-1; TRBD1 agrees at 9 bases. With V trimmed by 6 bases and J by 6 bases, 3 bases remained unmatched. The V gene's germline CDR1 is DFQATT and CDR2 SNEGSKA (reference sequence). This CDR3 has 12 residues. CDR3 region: CSAHRGPNEQFF. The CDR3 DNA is TGCAGTGCGCACAGGGGGCCCAATGAGCAGTTCTTC.

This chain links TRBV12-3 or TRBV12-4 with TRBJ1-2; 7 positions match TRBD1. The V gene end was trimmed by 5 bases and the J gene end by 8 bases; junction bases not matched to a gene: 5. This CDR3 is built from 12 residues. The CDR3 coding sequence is TGTGCCAGCAGTACAGGGGAACGCGGCTACACCTTC. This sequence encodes CASSTGERGYTF.

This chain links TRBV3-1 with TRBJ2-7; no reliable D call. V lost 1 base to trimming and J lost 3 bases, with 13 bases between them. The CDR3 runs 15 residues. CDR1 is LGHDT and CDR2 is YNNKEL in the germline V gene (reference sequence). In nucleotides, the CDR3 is TGTGCCAGCAGCCAAGTCCCCCACAGCAGCTACGAGCAGTACTTC. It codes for CASSQVPHSSYEQYF.

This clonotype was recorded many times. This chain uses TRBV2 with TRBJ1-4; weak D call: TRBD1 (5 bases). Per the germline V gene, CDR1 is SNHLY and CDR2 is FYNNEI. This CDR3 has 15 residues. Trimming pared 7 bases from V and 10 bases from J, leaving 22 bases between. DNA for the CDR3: TGTGCCAGCAAGACTGGAGGGGTAATGATTGGAAAACTGTTTTTT. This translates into CASKTGGVMIGKLFF.

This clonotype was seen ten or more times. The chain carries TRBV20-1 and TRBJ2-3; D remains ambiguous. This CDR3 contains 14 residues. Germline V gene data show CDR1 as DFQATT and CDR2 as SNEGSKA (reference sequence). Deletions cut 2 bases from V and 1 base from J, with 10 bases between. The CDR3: CSARKDLRTDTQYF. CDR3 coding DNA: TGCAGTGCTAGAAAGGACCTACGCACAGATACGCAGTATTTT.

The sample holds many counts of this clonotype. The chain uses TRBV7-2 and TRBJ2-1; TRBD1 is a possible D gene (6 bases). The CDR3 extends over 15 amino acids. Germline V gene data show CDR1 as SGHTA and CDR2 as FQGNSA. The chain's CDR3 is CASQLRDTSYNEQFF. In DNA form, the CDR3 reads TGTGCTTCTCAGCTCCGGGACACCTCCTACAATGAGCAGTTCTTC.

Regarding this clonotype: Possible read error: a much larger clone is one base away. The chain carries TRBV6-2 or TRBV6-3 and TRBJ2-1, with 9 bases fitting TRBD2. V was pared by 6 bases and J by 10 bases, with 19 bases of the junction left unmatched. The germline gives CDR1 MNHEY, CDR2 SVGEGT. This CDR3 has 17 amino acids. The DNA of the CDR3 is TGTGCCAGCAGCAAAGTCGCCGGGACTAGCTGGTTGGGAGAGCAGTTCTTC. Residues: CASSKVAGTSWLGEQFF.

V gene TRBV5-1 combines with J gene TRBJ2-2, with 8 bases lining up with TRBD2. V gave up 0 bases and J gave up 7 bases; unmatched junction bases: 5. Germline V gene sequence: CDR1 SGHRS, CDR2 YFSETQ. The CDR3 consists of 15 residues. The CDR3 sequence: CASSLAGLAGGELFF. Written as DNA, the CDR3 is TGCGCCAGCAGCTTGGCTGGGCTAGCGGGCGGGGAGCTGTTTTTT.

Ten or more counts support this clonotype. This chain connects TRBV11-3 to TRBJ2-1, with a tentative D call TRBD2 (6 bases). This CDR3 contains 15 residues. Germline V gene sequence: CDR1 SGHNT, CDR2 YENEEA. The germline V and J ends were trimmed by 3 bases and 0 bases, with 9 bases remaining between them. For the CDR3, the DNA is TGTGCCAGCAGCTTCGGCGGGGCCTCCTACAATGAGCAGTTCTTC. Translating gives CASSFGGASYNEQFF.